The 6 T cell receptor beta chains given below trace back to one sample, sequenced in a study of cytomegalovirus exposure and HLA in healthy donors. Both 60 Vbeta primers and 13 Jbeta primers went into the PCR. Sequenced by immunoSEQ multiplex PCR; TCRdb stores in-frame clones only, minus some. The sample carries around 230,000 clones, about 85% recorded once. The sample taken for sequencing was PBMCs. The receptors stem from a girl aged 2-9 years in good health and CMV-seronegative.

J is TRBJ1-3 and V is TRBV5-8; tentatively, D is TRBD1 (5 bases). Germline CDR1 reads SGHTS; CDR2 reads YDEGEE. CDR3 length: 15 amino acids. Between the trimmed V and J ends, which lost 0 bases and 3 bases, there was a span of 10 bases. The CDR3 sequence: CASSLERGRGNTIYF. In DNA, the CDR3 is TGTGCCAGCAGCTTGGAGCGGGGACGTGGAAACACCATATATTTT.

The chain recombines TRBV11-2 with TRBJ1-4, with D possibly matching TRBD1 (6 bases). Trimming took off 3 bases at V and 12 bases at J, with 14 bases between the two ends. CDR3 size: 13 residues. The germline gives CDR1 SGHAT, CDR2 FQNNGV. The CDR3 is CASSFRTAGELFF. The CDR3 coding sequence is TGTGCCAGCAGCTTCAGGACAGCCGGGGAACTGTTTTTT. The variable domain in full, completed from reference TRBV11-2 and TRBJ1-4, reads EAGVAQSPRYKIIEKRQSVAFWCNPISGHATLYWYQQILGQGPKLLIQFQNNGVVDDSQLPKDRFSAERLKGVDSTLKIQPAKLEDSAVYLCASSFRTAGELFFGSGTQLSVL.

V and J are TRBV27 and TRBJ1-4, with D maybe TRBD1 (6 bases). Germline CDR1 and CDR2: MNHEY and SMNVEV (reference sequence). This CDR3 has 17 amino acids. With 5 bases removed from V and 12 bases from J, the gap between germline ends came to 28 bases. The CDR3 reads CASSRRKGGRIYHELFF. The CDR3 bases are TGTGCCAGCAGTAGACGGAAGGGGGGGCGTATTTATCACGAACTGTTTTTT.

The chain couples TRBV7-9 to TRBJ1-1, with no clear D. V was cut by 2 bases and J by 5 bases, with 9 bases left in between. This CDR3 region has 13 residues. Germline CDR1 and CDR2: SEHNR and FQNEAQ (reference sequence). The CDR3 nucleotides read TGTGCCAGCAGCTTACAGAGGGAAACTGAAGCTTTCTTT. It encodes CASSLQRETEAFF.

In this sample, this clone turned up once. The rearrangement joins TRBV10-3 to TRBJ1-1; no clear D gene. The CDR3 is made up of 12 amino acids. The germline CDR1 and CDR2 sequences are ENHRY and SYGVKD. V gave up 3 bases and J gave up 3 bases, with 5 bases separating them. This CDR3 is CAISERDTEAFF. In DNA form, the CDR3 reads TGTGCCATCAGTGAACGGGACACTGAAGCTTTCTTT.

The CDR3 region has the DNA TGTGCCAGCAGTGCCATTCAGGGAAGAGGCGGCTACACCTTC. Its translation is CASSAIQGRGGYTF. The chain employs TRBV25-1 and TRBJ1-2; possibly TRBD1 for D (5 bases). The length of the CDR3 is 14 residues. The V end was cut by 4 bases, the J end by 8 bases, with 17 bases between. Germline loops: CDR1 MGHDK, CDR2 SYGVNS.